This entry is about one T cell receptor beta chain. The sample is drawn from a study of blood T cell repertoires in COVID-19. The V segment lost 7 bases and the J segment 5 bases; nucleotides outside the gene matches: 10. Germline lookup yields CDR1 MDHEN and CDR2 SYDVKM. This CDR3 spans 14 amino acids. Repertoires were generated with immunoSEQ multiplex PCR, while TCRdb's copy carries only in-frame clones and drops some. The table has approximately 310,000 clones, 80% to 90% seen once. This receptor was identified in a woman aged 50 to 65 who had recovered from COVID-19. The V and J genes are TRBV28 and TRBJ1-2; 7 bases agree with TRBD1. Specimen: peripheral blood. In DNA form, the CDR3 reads TGTGCCAGCATCCCCCCGGGACAGTTTTATGGCTACACCTTC. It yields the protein CASIPPGQFYGYTF.